This T cell receptor beta chain stems from a study of shared clonotypes between healthy human individuals. General study points: Donors were few, which limited the genetic and exposure-history diversity represented.

Sequencing used immunoSEQ multiplex PCR; TCRdb keeps in-frame clones, though not all of them. The data contain under 2.5 million clones, around 93% of them seen just once; the ten biggest clones take up about 0.41%. Germline V gene sequence: CDR1 SQVTM, CDR2 ANQGSEA. V was clipped by 7 bases and J by 2 bases, with 15 bases between them. The CDR3 is 13 amino acids. On this clone itself: Its specificity is unknown.

All donors qualified as healthy HIV-negative adults and had experienced no recent acute infections or vaccinations. CD4+ cells yielded CD45RA+ naive and CD45RA-negative memory subsets. This sequence was found in a man between 18 and 35 years old in good health. Some clones in this sample may be carry-over from other donors' samples. The sequenced material came from naive CD4+ T cells from PBMCs. Subset defined: CD45RA+ positively selected. This chain joins TRBV29-1 and TRBJ2-7; TRBD1 or TRBD2 may be the D gene (6 bases each). The CDR3 spells CSAGGGIAYEQYF. CDR3 sequence (DNA): TGCAGCGCCGGAGGGGGGATAGCCTACGAGCAGTACTTC.